This T cell receptor beta chain was captured by sequencing in a study of chemoradiotherapy in HPV16-positive cancers. Study overall: Candidate HPV-specific clones and shared TCR motifs came from a couple of HPV16-positive patients.

Remarks on this clone: Its target is unknown.

Produced via immunoSEQ multiplex PCR; TCRdb's table is partial and in-frame only. The table has more than 11,000 clones, roughly 69% seen once; the top ten hold roughly a fifth. The ends were cut back, 2 bases at V and 1 base at J, with 14 bases in the middle. Germline CDR1 and CDR2: SEHNR and FQNEAQ (reference sequence). The CDR3 is 16 residues long. Study results and caveats: During treatment, candidate HPV-specific clones and E7-related motifs expanded in tumor. For HPV16-positive patients, expanding HPV-responsive T cells associated with longer recurrence-free survival.

V and J are TRBV7-9 and TRBJ2-5; either TRBD1 or TRBD2 may fit D (5 bases each). This TCR derives from a human donor with HPV-associated anogenital cancer. This material was obtained from a patient who underwent chemoradiotherapy. The CDR3 DNA reads TGTGCCAGCAGCTTAATGTCGGGGCGGTTCCAAGAGACCCAGTACTTC. Amino acid sequence: CASSLMSGRFQETQYF.